A selection of T cell receptor beta chains follows, all from one sample in a study of blood T cell repertoires in COVID-19. The data were produced by immunoSEQ multiplex PCR, yet TCRdb's version contains in-frame clones alone and is incomplete. The data show over 250,000 clones, 70% to 90% seen once. Sequencing was carried out using peripheral blood. The receptors were gathered from a woman aged 70-85 years with acute or convalescent COVID-19. Both conserved end residues are part of each CDR3. Fields, in order: V gene, clone size, J gene, D gene, CDR3 DNA, CDR3 protein. A D gene is named only where the DNA matches it firmly. A clone size is listed for some rows: how often the clone was seen (once, few, many), or a class if it is expanded.

TRBV7-8,-,TRBJ2-1,TRBD1,TGTGCCAGCAGCCTAAGGATAGAACAGGGGTATGAGCAGTTCTTC,CASSLRIEQGYEQFF
TRBV3-1/TRBV3-2,once,TRBJ2-6,-,TGTGCCAGCAGCCAAGCCCGGACTATCGCCGGGGCCAACGTCCTGACTTTC,CASSQARTIAGANVLTF
TRBV6-5,-,TRBJ1-1,-,TGTGCCAGCAGGGAGGGTAGGGACCTGGGCACTGAAGCTTTCTTT,CASREGRDLGTEAFF
TRBV3-1/TRBV3-2,-,TRBJ1-1,-,TGTGCCAGCAGCCATGAAAACCCCCGGAGGGCTTTCTTT,CASSHENPRRAFF
TRBV7-9,-,TRBJ2-5,TRBD1,TGTGCCAGCGAAGGGGACAGGGGATTGGAGACCCAGTACTTC,CASEGDRGLETQYF
TRBV2,few,TRBJ2-7,TRBD1,TGTGCCAGTGAACCAGGACAGGGATCCTACGAGCAGTACTTC,CASEPGQGSYEQYF
TRBV3-1/TRBV3-2,-,TRBJ2-3,TRBD2,TGTGCCAGCAGCCAAGACGAGGCGGGGGGGATCGGCGATACGCAGTATTTT,CASSQDEAGGIGDTQYF
TRBV5-6,-,TRBJ1-1,TRBD1,TGTGCCAGCAGCCACTATTGGGGACAGGGAGGCACTGAAGCTTTCTTT,CASSHYWGQGGTEAFF
TRBV2,few,TRBJ2-3,-,TGTGCCAGCAGTCAGAGGCCAGGCACAGATACGCAGTATTTT,CASSQRPGTDTQYF
TRBV6-5,-,TRBJ1-4,TRBD1,TGTGCCAGCAGTTTGGACACAGGGGGAAAAGAAAAACTGTTTTTT,CASSLDTGGKEKLFF
TRBV6-5,few,TRBJ1-2,TRBD1,TGTGCCAGCAGGGTGACAGGGGTTGGCTACACCTTC,CASRVTGVGYTF
TRBV7-9,few,TRBJ1-1,TRBD1,TGTGCCAGCAGCCGGGGGACAGGGAATACTGAAGCTTTCTTT,CASSRGTGNTEAFF
TRBV7-8,few,TRBJ1-3,TRBD1,TGTGCCAGCAGCACACGACAGGGGGGAGGAAACACCATATATTTT,CASSTRQGGGNTIYF
TRBV6-5,-,TRBJ1-2,TRBD1,TGTGCCAGCAGTAGGGACAGAAATTATGGCTACACCTTC,CASSRDRNYGYTF
TRBV14,many,TRBJ2-2,TRBD2,TGTGCCAGCAGCCCCCTTAGCGGGGGGAAGGGCACCGGGGAGCTGTTTTTT,CASSPLSGGKGTGELFF
TRBV19,-,TRBJ1-5,-,TGTGCCAGTAGTACAGGGATTTATCAGCCCCAGCATTTT,CASSTGIYQPQHF
TRBV14,-,TRBJ2-5,TRBD1,TGTGCCAGCAGCCCCCGGGACAGCCTCAGGGAGACCCAGTACTTC,CASSPRDSLRETQYF
TRBV19,-,TRBJ2-1,TRBD1,TGTGCCAGTAGGGAGACAGGGACGGCTAATGAGCAGTTCTTC,CASRETGTANEQFF
TRBV7-9,-,TRBJ2-5,-,TGTGCCAGCAGCTTCACTACTCAAGAGACCCAGTACTTC,CASSFTTQETQYF
TRBV19,-,TRBJ1-5,-,TGTGCCAGTAGTGAAGAGTCCCGGCCCCAGCATTTT,CASSEESRPQHF
TRBV7-9,-,TRBJ1-2,-,TGTGCCAGCAGCTTAAGTAGTCACTTCTATGGCTACACCTTC,CASSLSSHFYGYTF
TRBV15,few,TRBJ1-1,TRBD1,TGTGCCACCAGCAGAGATCGGACAGGGAGCACTGAAGCTTTCTTT,CATSRDRTGSTEAFF
TRBV10-3,-,TRBJ1-2,-,TGTGCCATCAGTGGGACTGATATCGGCGGCTACACCTTC,CAISGTDIGGYTF
TRBV15,-,TRBJ2-2,TRBD2,TGTGCCACCAGCCCCACGATAGCGGGGGGGCTGTACACCGGGGAGCTGTTTTTT,CATSPTIAGGLYTGELFF
TRBV6-5,few,TRBJ1-1,-,TGTGCCAGCAGCCGTATGAACACTGAAGCTTTCTTT,CASSRMNTEAFF
TRBV5-1,-,TRBJ1-1,-,TGCGCCAGCAGCTTGGTACAGGGAGGGACTGAAGCTTTCTTT,CASSLVQGGTEAFF
TRBV9,-,TRBJ2-2,TRBD1,TGTGCCAGCAGCGTCTTTACAGGGGGATACACCGGGGAGCTGTTTTTT,CASSVFTGGYTGELFF
TRBV2,-,TRBJ2-2,-,TGTGCCAGCAGTGAACCCAGCGGGGAGCTGTTTTTT,CASSEPSGELFF
TRBV5-4,-,TRBJ2-4,TRBD2,TGTGCCAGCAGCTTGGAAGGGCGGGGGGCCACTCAGTACTTC,CASSLEGRGATQYF
TRBV19,-,TRBJ1-1,TRBD1,TGTGCCAGTAGTAGCCGGGACAGGGAACGAGCTTTCTTT,CASSSRDRERAFF
TRBV2,once,TRBJ2-2,-,TGTGCCAGCACCGTCACCGGGGAGCTGTTTTTT,CASTVTGELFF
TRBV7-2,once,TRBJ2-5,TRBD2,TGTGCCAGCAGCTTTGCAGCGGGGGGGACCCAGTACTTC,CASSFAAGGTQYF
TRBV10-3,-,TRBJ2-3,TRBD2,TGTGCCATCAGTGAGAGACTAGCGGTCACAGATACGCAGTATTTT,CAISERLAVTDTQYF
TRBV7-3,-,TRBJ2-3,-,TGTGCCAGCAGCTTAATCGGGGGCACAGATACGCAGTATTTT,CASSLIGGTDTQYF
TRBV4-1,-,TRBJ1-1,-,TGCGCCAGCAGCCACCACCGGGGGGGGGCGAGAGCTGAAGCTTTCTTT,CASSHHRGGARAEAFF
TRBV7-8,-,TRBJ1-5,-,TGTGCCAGCCGCCCGCTTCCCCAGATTGATCAGCCCCAGCATTTT,CASRPLPQIDQPQHF
TRBV14,-,TRBJ1-2,-,TGTGCCAGCAGCCAAGAGATGGTGGGGGACTCTAACTATGGCTACACCTTC,CASSQEMVGDSNYGYTF
TRBV11-2,-,TRBJ1-1,-,TGTGCCAGCAGCCCTAGGAGATTGAACACTGAAGCTTTCTTT,CASSPRRLNTEAFF
TRBV24-1,-,TRBJ2-1,-,TGTGCCACCAGTGACCCCCAGGGTAATGAGCAGTTCTTC,CATSDPQGNEQFF
TRBV24-1,-,TRBJ2-7,-,TGTGCCACCAGTGATTCCTCTTACGAGCAGTACTTC,CATSDSSYEQYF
TRBV12-3/TRBV12-4,-,TRBJ1-2,-,TGTGCCAGCAGTTTCGGCAGGGTCCATGGCTACACCTTC,CASSFGRVHGYTF
TRBV18,once,TRBJ1-4,-,TGTGCCAGCTCACCGTCGCAAGCAAATGAAAAACTGTTTTTT,CASSPSQANEKLFF
TRBV29-1,-,TRBJ2-7,TRBD1,TGCAGCGTGTGGACAGGGCAGTCCTACGAGCAGTACTTC,CSVWTGQSYEQYF
TRBV30,-,TRBJ1-2,-,TGTGCCTGGAGTCGGGGAGCACCCGGCTACACCTTC,CAWSRGAPGYTF
TRBV6-6,-,TRBJ1-3,-,TGTGCCAGCAGCTCCCCCGCCCGCGGCGGAAACACCATATATTTT,CASSSPARGGNTIYF
TRBV5-1,-,TRBJ2-1,TRBD2,TGCGCCAGCAGCCGACTAGCGGAGGCCTACAATGAGCAGTTCTTC,CASSRLAEAYNEQFF
TRBV3-1/TRBV3-2,-,TRBJ2-6,TRBD1,TGTGCCAGCAGCCGCCACAAAAGGGGGCGAGGGGCCAACGTCCTGACTTTC,CASSRHKRGRGANVLTF
TRBV5-1,-,TRBJ1-1,TRBD1,TGCGCCAGCAGACGGGACAGAAGTGTCACTGAAGCTTTCTTT,CASRRDRSVTEAFF
TRBV5-6,-,TRBJ1-1,-,TGTGCCAGCAGCTTCCAGCCGGCAGGCACTGAAGCTTTCTTT,CASSFQPAGTEAFF
TRBV13,few,TRBJ2-7,TRBD1,TGTGCCAGCAGCTTAAAAGAGGGGGCGGCTCAGTACTTC,CASSLKEGAAQYF
TRBV9,-,TRBJ2-7,TRBD1,TGTGCCAGCAACAAGGACAGGGGGGACGAGCAGTACTTC,CASNKDRGDEQYF
TRBV5-5,-,TRBJ1-1,TRBD1,TGTGCCAGCAGACCGACAGGGGGGGCCTCTGAAGCTTTCTTT,CASRPTGGASEAFF
TRBV5-8,-,TRBJ2-1,TRBD2,TGTGCCAGCAGCTTAGGACTAGGGGACAATGAGCAGTTCTTC,CASSLGLGDNEQFF